This note documents a single T cell receptor beta chain sequence. Its antigen is currently not known. No base quality values were provided; no much bigger clone lies one nucleotide off. This sample stems from a study of blood T cell repertoires in COVID-19 (dated by TCRdb to the early 2020s). For the wider study: Collaborator samples came from the United States, Italy and Spain and covered acute and convalescent phases of COVID-19. Where HLA class I and class II types were available, the types were taken from metadata supplied by the sample provider, not from assay-based typing. A freely available public database, intended as a resource for researchers studying the immune response to SARS-CoV-2, is where the repertoires were released. The material from the prospective study consisted of cDNA or gDNA derived from T cells, B-cell-depleted T cells, or PBMCs. Sample metadata almost always included a de-identified subject ID, COVID-19 status, age in years and sex. Deeply sampled blood TCRbeta repertoires from subjects exposed to, actively infected with, or recovered from COVID-19 were included in the dataset. Samples came from the ongoing ImmuneRACE study (first 160 participants) plus 1,254 subjects from 6 global collaborators.

Findings and caveats that apply to the study as a whole: The quantity of clinical and demographic metadata differed by source and by participant and was supplied without curation.

TCRbeta CDR3 regions were amplified from genomic DNA using the immunoSEQ Assay, a bias-controlled multiplex PCR. In the paper's pipeline: Nucleated cell counts per sample were estimated from amplification of reference gene primers within the assay. To quantify the absolute abundance of each unique TCRbeta CDR3 rearrangement, sequence reads were collapsed and filtered. For each sample, productive Simpson clonality was calculated as the square root of Simpson's diversity index over productive rearrangements. This is the immuneACCESS table as TCRdb keeps it, with only in-frame sequences that have V and J called. A part of the clones is gone; compared with another copy, unresolved V genes explain less than half, and the rest is unexplained. V and J calls and clone size follow that table, whereas D and trimming were derived from the DNA. A total of about 130,000 clones appear in this sample, 85% of them only once. The ten largest clones add up to around 6.3% of the sample.

Collaborating institutions collected whole blood in K2EDTA tubes following their own protocols. For TCRbeta analysis, collaborator samples were shipped as frozen whole blood, as isolated PBMCs, or as DNA extracted from either sample type. Based on the germline V gene (reference sequence), the CDR1 and CDR2 sequences are SEHNR and FQNEAQ. Compared with germline, V lacks 4 bases and J lacks 4 bases; bases without a gene match: 4. The CDR3 runs 15 residues from the cysteine to the phenylalanine. This entry keeps only the CDR3 DNA: 45 bases, framed from base 1. The V and J segments used are TRBV7-9 and TRBJ1-3, and 10 junction bases match TRBD1. What was sequenced was peripheral blood. This clonotype was sampled from a man of 80 years or more with active or convalescent COVID-19. The DNA is as follows: TGTGCCAGCAGCTCCGACAGGGGGCCAGGAAACACCATATATTTT. Translated, this is CASSSDRGPGNTIYF. The entire variable domain, with the stretches around the CDR3 drawn from the reference TRBV7-9 and TRBJ1-3 proteins, is DTGVSQNPRHKITKRGQNVTFRCDPISEHNRLYWYRQTLGQGPEFLTYFQNEAQLEKSRLLSDRFSAERPKGSFSTLEIQRTEQGDSAMYLCASSSDRGPGNTIYFGEGSWLTVV.